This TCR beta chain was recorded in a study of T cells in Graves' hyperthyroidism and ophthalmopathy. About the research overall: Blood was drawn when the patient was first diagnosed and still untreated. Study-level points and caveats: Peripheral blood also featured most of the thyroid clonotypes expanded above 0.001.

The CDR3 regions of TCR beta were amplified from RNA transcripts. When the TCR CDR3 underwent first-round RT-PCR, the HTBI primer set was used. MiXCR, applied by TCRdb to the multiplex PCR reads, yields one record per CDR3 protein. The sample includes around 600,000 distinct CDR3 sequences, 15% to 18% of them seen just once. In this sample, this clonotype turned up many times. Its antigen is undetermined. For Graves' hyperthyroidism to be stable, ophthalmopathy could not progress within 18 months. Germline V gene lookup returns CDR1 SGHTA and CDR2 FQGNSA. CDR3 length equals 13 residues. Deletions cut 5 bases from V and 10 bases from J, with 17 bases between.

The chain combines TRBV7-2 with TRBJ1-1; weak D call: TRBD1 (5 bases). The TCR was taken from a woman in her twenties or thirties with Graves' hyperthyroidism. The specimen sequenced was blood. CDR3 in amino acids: CASSPSVGTGAFF. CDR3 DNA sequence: TGTGCCAGCAGCCCCTCGGTGGGGACGGGAGCTTTCTTT.